The 18 T cell receptor beta chains below were found in one sample sequenced in a study of CD8 T cells in ankylosing spondylitis. One entry per CDR3 protein results from TCRdb running MiXCR on the 5' RACE reads. The sample comprises 250,000 or so distinct CDR3 sequences, roughly 25% of which are singletons, and approximately 0.61% rests with the top ten. Sequenced material: blood, either unsorted or a sorted T cell fraction (not recorded which). All receptors come from a male donor with ankylosing spondylitis or in good health (not recorded which).

This clonotype was picked up many times. The V gene is TRBV6-5, the J gene TRBJ2-1; weak D call: TRBD2 (5 bases). The CDR3 length is 17 residues. Germline CDR1 MNHEY, CDR2 SVGAGI. V was shortened by 2 bases and J by 1 base, with 15 bases between the two germline ends. CDR3: CASSYGAPGWSYNEQFF. The CDR3 bases are TGTGCCAGCAGTTACGGTGCCCCGGGGTGGTCCTACAATGAGCAGTTCTTC.

This chain joins TRBV23-1 and TRBJ2-7; 7 nucleotides align to TRBD1. TRBV23-1 is reported as an ORF; its role is uncertain. The CDR3 is 19 amino acids. V shed 0 bases and J 2 bases; nucleotides not matched to a gene: 16. The CDR3 here is CASSQSRQGLTPFPYEQYF. The CDR3 DNA reads as TGCGCCAGCAGTCAATCTCGACAGGGTCTCACCCCTTTCCCCTACGAGCAGTACTTC.

This clonotype was found many times. The rearrangement uses TRBV6-2 or TRBV6-3 and TRBJ2-5, with D possibly matching TRBD2 (6 bases). V lost 6 bases to trimming and J lost 5 bases, with 31 bases between them. Germline CDR1 MNHEY, CDR2 SVGEGT. The CDR3 spans 19 residues. CDR3 nucleotides: TGTGCCAGCAGAGTTACGTGGGGTCAACGGGACTCTTCACGGGAGACCCAGTACTTC. It translates to CASRVTWGQRDSSRETQYF.

There are a few counts of this clonotype. The chain is built from TRBV20-1 and TRBJ2-1; TRBD2 matches at 8 bases. The CDR3 has 14 residues. Germline V CDR1 and CDR2: DFQATT, SNEGSKA (reference sequence). V lost 6 bases to trimming and J lost 10 bases; unmatched junction nucleotides: 14. CDR3 nucleotides: TGCAGTGCAAGGGAGCGGGGGCCCCCCGGCGAGCAGTTCTTC. Its protein is CSARERGPPGEQFF.

The rearrangement joins TRBV7-9 to TRBJ2-3; no firm D call. Trimming pared 6 bases from V and 8 bases from J, leaving 18 bases between. The CDR3 is 14 amino acids. Germline CDR1 and CDR2: SEHNR and FQNEAQ (reference sequence). CDR3 sequence (DNA): TGTGCCAGCAGACCACCCCACCGGATCACTACGCAGTATTTT. Encoded protein: CASRPPHRITTQYF.

The V gene is TRBV20-1, the J gene TRBJ2-5; D may be TRBD1 (6 bases). The V end was cut by 0 bases, the J end by 9 bases, with 14 bases between. The germline gives CDR1 DFQATT, CDR2 SNEGSKA (reference sequence). The CDR3 is made up of 13 amino acids. CDR3 region: CSARDDEGGPQYF. CDR3 nucleotides: TGCAGTGCTAGAGATGACGAAGGGGGACCCCAGTACTTC.

This chain uses TRBV6-5 with TRBJ1-2; 9 positions agree with TRBD1. The CDR3 is made up of 14 amino acids. In germline, CDR1 is MNHEY, CDR2 SVGAGI. Trimming cost V 2 bases and J 7 bases; bases outside gene matches: 5. The CDR3 protein is CASSYRDRVSGYTF. The CDR3, as DNA: TGTGCCAGCAGTTACAGGGACAGGGTATCTGGCTACACCTTC.

This clonotype was found many times. V is TRBV5-1 and J is TRBJ2-3; 9 nucleotides agree with TRBD2. The germline V gene encodes CDR1 SGHRS and CDR2 YFSETQ. The V and J ends lost 0 bases and 3 bases, in that order; junction bases with no gene match: 8. The CDR3 is 17 amino acids. The CDR3 sequence is CASSLEGRGGATDTQYF. CDR3 DNA sequence: TGCGCCAGCAGCTTGGAAGGACGCGGGGGGGCTACAGATACGCAGTATTTT.

Here the CDR3 reads CSARNSGGAQETQYF. CDR3 nucleotides: TGCAGTGCTAGGAATTCCGGGGGTGCCCAAGAGACCCAGTACTTC. The V call is TRBV20-1, the J call TRBJ2-5; a possible D gene is TRBD2 (6 bases). V lost 3 bases to trimming and J lost 1 base, with 15 bases between them. This CDR3 spans 15 amino acids. Germline assignment: CDR1 DFQATT and CDR2 SNEGSKA (reference sequence).

This clonotype was picked up many times. The genes are TRBV20-1 and TRBJ2-7, with a weak D call TRBD1 (6 bases). The CDR3 covers 14 residues. Between the trimmed V and J ends, which lost 0 bases and 0 bases, there was a span of 9 bases. Per germline, CDR1 DFQATT and CDR2 SNEGSKA (reference sequence). The CDR3 DNA sequence: TGCAGTGCTAGAGAGTCGACAGGCTCCTACGAGCAGTACTTC. It codes for CSARESTGSYEQYF.

This rearrangement joins TRBV15 to TRBJ2-7; D is uncertain. Trimming pared 0 bases from V and 10 bases from J, leaving 10 bases between. CDR3 length equals 12 residues. Germline V gives CDR1 LNHNV, CDR2 YYDKDF (reference sequence). CDR3 bases: TGTGCCACCAGCAGAGATCCTGGCAAACAGTACTTC. This sequence encodes CATSRDPGKQYF.

The V and J genes are TRBV19 and TRBJ1-1, with TRBD1 as a possible D gene (5 bases). The germline V gene encodes CDR1 LNHDA and CDR2 SQIVND (reference sequence). The CDR3 extends over 16 amino acids. Trimming removed 5 bases from V and 3 bases from J, with 19 bases in between. The CDR3 bases are TGTGCCAGTAGTCCCCGGCAGACGGGGGTCCACACTGAAGCTTTCTTT. Translation gives CASSPRQTGVHTEAFF.

This clonotype came up many times. This chain connects TRBV12-3 or TRBV12-4 to TRBJ2-3; no reliable D call. Trimming left V 1 base short and J 6 bases short, with 11 bases between. The CDR3 has 14 amino acids. For the CDR3, the DNA is TGTGCCAGCAGTTTAGTTGTCTTGTCGGATACGCAGTATTTT. The encoded protein is CASSLVVLSDTQYF.

A few counts support this clonotype. J is TRBJ2-7 and V is TRBV20-1; a possible D gene is TRBD1 (5 bases). Trimming pared 3 bases from V and 4 bases from J, leaving 13 bases between. The CDR3 is 13 residues long. Per germline, CDR1 DFQATT and CDR2 SNEGSKA (reference sequence). Here the CDR3 reads CSASVGRVYEQYF. The CDR3 region has the DNA TGCAGTGCTAGTGTGGGCAGGGTTTACGAGCAGTACTTC.

V gene TRBV20-1 combines with J gene TRBJ2-7, with D possibly TRBD1 on 7 matching bases. The CDR3 contains 14 residues. The V and J ends lost 0 bases and 3 bases respectively, with 12 bases between them. In germline, CDR1 is DFQATT, CDR2 SNEGSKA (reference sequence). CDR3: CSAREGQGGYEQYF. The CDR3 region has the DNA TGCAGTGCTAGAGAGGGCCAGGGGGGCTACGAGCAGTACTTC.

This sequence joins TRBV5-1 and TRBJ2-3; 8 bases line up with TRBD1. The CDR3 length is 15 residues. Germline V gene data show CDR1 as SGHRS and CDR2 as YFSETQ. J lost 4 bases, V lost 1 base, and 5 bases had no gene match. DNA for the CDR3: TGCGCCAGCAGCTTGTTTCAGGGGGCGGCAGATACGCAGTATTTT. Its translation: CASSLFQGAADTQYF.

The chain recombines TRBV6-1 with TRBJ1-6; 8 bases fit TRBD1. The length of the CDR3 is 14 residues. CDR1 and CDR2 from the germline V gene are MNHNS and SASEGT. Germline trimming cut 6 bases from V and 10 bases from J; bases unmatched to any gene: 8. This CDR3 reads CASSKEDRESPLHF. CDR3 in DNA: TGTGCCAGCAGCAAAGAGGACAGGGAATCACCCCTCCACTTT.

This clonotype came up many times. The rearrangement joins TRBV18 to TRBJ2-4; possible D gene TRBD2, 6 bases. V dropped 0 bases and J dropped 0 bases, with 12 bases sitting between them. Per the germline V gene, CDR1 is KGHSH and CDR2 is LQKENI. The CDR3 spans 17 residues. CDR3 DNA sequence: TGTGCCAGCTCACCACCCGCGAGAGCGGGAGCCAAAAACATTCAGTACTTC. Its protein product is CASSPPARAGAKNIQYF.